Listed below are T cell receptor beta chains from one sample, sequenced in a study of T cell responses to AZD1222 COVID-19 vaccine. Profiled with immunoSEQ multiplex PCR; TCRdb holds only in-frame clones, not every one. The sample lists some 130,000 clones; around 90% were seen once. The source was peripheral blood, collected on day 0 of AZD1222 vaccination. These receptors came from an adult in good health. Both conserved end residues are part of each CDR3. The order of the fields is CDR3 DNA, CDR3 protein, V gene, J gene, D gene, clone size. The D gene is left open where the match is weak. Clone size is shown for a subset of rows, as once, few, many or a class of expanded clone.

TGTGCCACCAGCAGGAATACAGGGACTGGGTATGGCTACACCTTC,CATSRNTGTGYGYTF,TRBV15,TRBJ1-2,NA,NA
TGTGCCAGCAGCCCCAGGGGGCGGAACACCGGGGAGCTGTTTTTT,CASSPRGRNTGELFF,TRBV7-9,TRBJ2-2,TRBD1,NA
TGTGCCAGTAGTATCGGGGACCGAACCACTCAGTACTTC,CASSIGDRTTQYF,TRBV19,TRBJ2-4,NA,NA
TGTGCCAGCTTCCCCGGTGGGGGTAACACTGAAGCTTTCTTT,CASFPGGGNTEAFF,TRBV6-5,TRBJ1-1,NA,once
TGCGCCAGCAGCCTTGGGACAGGGACACTCTACGAGCAGTACTTC,CASSLGTGTLYEQYF,TRBV5-1,TRBJ2-7,TRBD1,NA
TGTGCCAGCAGCGGGACGGTAATGAACACTGAAGCTTTCTTT,CASSGTVMNTEAFF,TRBV5-4,TRBJ1-1,NA,NA
TGTGCCAGCTCTCCTGGACTAGCGGGAGGAGGCTCCTACAATGAGCAGTTCTTC,CASSPGLAGGGSYNEQFF,TRBV18,TRBJ2-1,TRBD2,NA
TGTGCCAGCTCACTCATGGACCACACACTCAGCAATGAGCAGTTCTTC,CASSLMDHTLSNEQFF,TRBV18,TRBJ2-1,NA,NA
TGCAGCGTATCCGGACAGACCTCTGGAAACACCATATATTTT,CSVSGQTSGNTIYF,TRBV29-1,TRBJ1-3,NA,few
TGTGCCACCTCACCTTCGGACGTGGGAGGCTACACCTTC,CATSPSDVGGYTF,TRBV6-6,TRBJ1-2,NA,NA
TGTGCCAGCAGCTCGAGCAGGGTCCGAAATTCACCCCTCCACTTT,CASSSSRVRNSPLHF,TRBV7-2,TRBJ1-6,NA,NA
TGTGCCAGCAGTGAATATTTCAGTAACACTGAAGCTTTCTTT,CASSEYFSNTEAFF,TRBV6-1,TRBJ1-1,NA,NA
TGTGCCAGCAAGACCTTTGGCGGCACCATATATTTT,CASKTFGGTIYF,TRBV6-5,TRBJ1-3,NA,NA
TGTGCCAGCAGCATCCAGGGTCGCACTGAAGCTTTCTTT,CASSIQGRTEAFF,TRBV5-4,TRBJ1-1,NA,NA
TGTGCCAGCAGTCGGAGAGGGGGATGGAGTAATGAAAAACTGTTTTTT,CASSRRGGWSNEKLFF,TRBV27,TRBJ1-4,NA,NA
TGTGCCAGCAGCTTTGAGAACACCGGGGAGCTGTTTTTT,CASSFENTGELFF,TRBV11-3,TRBJ2-2,NA,NA
TGCGCCAGCAGCTTGGGGACAGTCGATCAGCCCCAGCATTTT,CASSLGTVDQPQHF,TRBV5-1,TRBJ1-5,NA,NA
TGTGCCAGCACCGAACAGGGAGGGACTGAAGCTTTCTTT,CASTEQGGTEAFF,TRBV12-3/TRBV12-4,TRBJ1-1,NA,few
TGTGCCAGTAGTATTAAGAGGGGAATCGGAAACACCATATATTTT,CASSIKRGIGNTIYF,TRBV19,TRBJ1-3,NA,NA
TGTGCCAGCAGCCCTACAGGACAGGGCTTCGAGCAGTACTTC,CASSPTGQGFEQYF,TRBV7-9,TRBJ2-7,TRBD1,NA
TGTGCCATCAGGGTTGGTGTAGGGGTTTTGAGCTATGGCTACACCTTC,CAIRVGVGVLSYGYTF,TRBV10-3,TRBJ1-2,NA,NA
TGCGCCAGCAGCTTGGTGGCGTCCGGGGCCAACGTCCTGACTTTC,CASSLVASGANVLTF,TRBV5-1,TRBJ2-6,NA,NA
TGTGCCAGCAGCTTAGCTAGCGGGGTGGGCACGGAGCAGTTCTTC,CASSLASGVGTEQFF,TRBV7-9,TRBJ2-1,TRBD2,NA
TGTGCCAGCAGCCACCGACGGTTAGATGAAGCTTTCTTT,CASSHRRLDEAFF,TRBV11-2,TRBJ1-1,NA,NA
TGTGCCAGCTCACCAGTAATTGCAACTAATGAAAAACTGTTTTTT,CASSPVIATNEKLFF,TRBV18,TRBJ1-4,NA,NA
TGTGCCAGTAGTACCCTGGGACAGGGTTCCCACGAGCAGTACTTC,CASSTLGQGSHEQYF,TRBV19,TRBJ2-7,TRBD1,NA
TGTGCCAGCATGCTCGGGGGAAACACTGAAGCTTTCTTT,CASMLGGNTEAFF,TRBV28,TRBJ1-1,NA,NA
TGTGCCAGCAGTGAAAAGGACAGGGGGGTAGATCAGCCCCAGCATTTT,CASSEKDRGVDQPQHF,TRBV6-1,TRBJ1-5,TRBD1,once
TGTGCCAGCAGTTTGGGCTTGGGGGGACGCATAAACTATGGCTACACCTTC,CASSLGLGGRINYGYTF,TRBV28,TRBJ1-2,NA,few
TGCGCCAGCAGCCAAGAGAGGGGACTAGCGGGATCCTACGAGCAGTACTTC,CASSQERGLAGSYEQYF,TRBV4-1,TRBJ2-7,TRBD2,NA
TGCGCCAGCAGTGACGGTGGGTCCGACAATGAGCAGTTCTTC,CASSDGGSDNEQFF,TRBV10-1,TRBJ2-1,NA,NA
TGCGCCAGCAGCCCGCGAGGGGAACAAGAGACCCAGTACTTC,CASSPRGEQETQYF,TRBV5-1,TRBJ2-5,NA,once
TGCGCCAGCAGCCATGTGGCAGGGGAAATCCTTGGCTATGGCTACACCTTC,CASSHVAGEILGYGYTF,TRBV4-1,TRBJ1-2,NA,NA
TGTGCCAGCAGCCCAAGCGGACAGCCTTATAATTCACCCCTCCACTTT,CASSPSGQPYNSPLHF,TRBV9,TRBJ1-6,NA,NA
TGTGCCAGTCGGGCTAGCGGGCAGCCCCAGCATTTT,CASRASGQPQHF,TRBV28,TRBJ1-5,NA,NA
TGTGCCTGGAGTGAAGACAGTCACAGCAATCAGCCCCAGCATTTT,CAWSEDSHSNQPQHF,TRBV30,TRBJ1-5,NA,NA
TGTGCCAGCACGGGACTAGCGGTTAACTACGAGCAGTACTTC,CASTGLAVNYEQYF,TRBV27,TRBJ2-7,TRBD2,NA
TGTGCCAGCAGCCAAAGGACAGGTCTATACGAGCAGTACTTC,CASSQRTGLYEQYF,TRBV5-8,TRBJ2-7,TRBD1,once
TGTGCCAGCAGCCCAGACGGGACCAGAGTTTACAATGAGCAGTTCTTC,CASSPDGTRVYNEQFF,TRBV7-3,TRBJ2-1,NA,NA
TGCGCCAGCAGCCAAGATCGGGGCGGGGGGGCCGGTTTCCCCTACAATGAGCAGTTCTTC,CASSQDRGGGAGFPYNEQFF,TRBV4-1,TRBJ2-1,TRBD2,NA
TGTGCCAGCACCGGCGGGAGATCGGCGGAGACCCAGTACTTC,CASTGGRSAETQYF,TRBV2,TRBJ2-5,TRBD2,NA
TGTGCCAGCAGCTTACGACTTCCGGGACAGGGGTCATACGAGCAGTACTTC,CASSLRLPGQGSYEQYF,TRBV7-8,TRBJ2-7,TRBD1,NA
TGTGCCAGCATCCGACAGCGGGGGGCCCCCCGGGACAATGAGCAGTTCTTC,CASIRQRGAPRDNEQFF,TRBV7-8,TRBJ2-1,TRBD2,NA
TGTGCCACCTCCCCGGGGAGTAATGAAAAACTGTTTTTT,CATSPGSNEKLFF,TRBV12-3/TRBV12-4,TRBJ1-4,NA,few
TGCGCCAGCAGCCAAGAGGGGCAGGACCTCGGCTACACCTTC,CASSQEGQDLGYTF,TRBV4-1,TRBJ1-2,NA,NA
TGTGCCAGCAGCTTAACTGCCCATGGGGAGACCCAGTACTTC,CASSLTAHGETQYF,TRBV7-3,TRBJ2-5,NA,few